This T cell receptor (beta chain) originates from a study of T cells in Graves' hyperthyroidism and ophthalmopathy. Germline CDR1 is MNHNS and CDR2 is SASEGT. Trimming removed 6 bases from V and 9 bases from J; junction bases left unmatched: 6. The CDR3 runs 14 residues. It was RNA transcripts that yielded the amplified TCR beta CDR3 regions. The TCR CDR3 first-round RT-PCR relied on the HTBI primer set. Using its own MiXCR run on the multiplex PCR reads, TCRdb lists one record per CDR3 protein. The sample includes around 520,000 distinct CDR3 sequences, 24% seen only once; the top ten take approximately 10%. This clonotype has a count of ten or more. It may be a read error: a sequence one base away is much more abundant.

This sequence was found in a woman aged 25 to 39 with Graves' ophthalmopathy. The chain uses TRBV6-1 and TRBJ2-5, with 14 bases aligning to TRBD2. The sample was blood. The CDR3 DNA sequence: TGTGCCAGCAGGGGACTAGCGGGGGCTGAGGCCCAGTACTTC. Its protein product is CASRGLAGAEAQYF.